Below are 32 T cell receptor beta chains sequenced from a single sample in a study of Ad26.COV2.S vaccination and SARS-CoV-2 variants. Regarding treatment: roughly 20 received Ad26.COV2.S at low or high dose, single or two shots; roughly five received placebo; per-sample allocation not given. Sampling occurred on day 63 after the first vaccine or placebo injection. The protocol was immunoSEQ multiplex PCR, while the TCRdb copy is restricted to in-frame clones and leaves out a portion. The sample has some 340,000 clones, just over 85% seen once. The material sequenced was peripheral blood, taken in a trial of Ad26.COV2.S vaccine versus placebo. The receptors come from a person between 18 and 59 years old who received the Ad26.COV2.S COVID-19 vaccine or a placebo.

This clone turned up a few times. The chain joins TRBV6-2 or TRBV6-3 to TRBJ2-1; D unclear. Trimming cost V 6 bases and J 5 bases, with 14 bases left between them. The CDR3 loop spans 14 amino acids. Per the germline V gene, CDR1 is MNHEY and CDR2 is SVGEGT. CDR3 nucleotides: TGTGCCAGCAGCTCTAGACTTGGAAACAATGAGCAGTTCTTC. It is translated as CASSSRLGNNEQFF.

This chain uses TRBV2 with TRBJ2-5; D might be TRBD2 (7 bases). The germline gives CDR1 SNHLY, CDR2 FYNNEI. The CDR3 spans 15 residues. Trimming removed 3 bases at V and 5 bases at J, with 16 bases between. CDR3 coding DNA: TGTGCCAGCAGTGACCGAGGGGGGGGATGGGAGACCCAGTACTTC. Its protein product is CASSDRGGGWETQYF.

V and J are TRBV6-1 and TRBJ1-5; no clear D gene. Germline assignment: CDR1 MNHNS and CDR2 SASEGT. V gave up 3 bases and J gave up 7 bases, with 4 bases separating them. The CDR3 is made up of 11 amino acids. CDR3: CASSDFQPQHF. In DNA form, the CDR3 reads TGTGCCAGCAGTGATTTCCAGCCCCAGCATTTT.

This sequence joins TRBV9 and TRBJ1-5, with a weak D call TRBD1 (5 bases). Germline lookup yields CDR1 SGDLS and CDR2 YYNGEE. There are 14 residues in the CDR3. The V gene lost 4 bases and the J gene lost 4 bases, with 12 bases spanning the gap. The CDR3 sequence is CASSQSGGNQPQHF. CDR3 nucleotide sequence: TGTGCCAGCAGCCAAAGCGGGGGTAATCAGCCCCAGCATTTT.

In the case of this clone: Additional DNA sequences in this sample encode the identical CDR3. This chain links TRBV29-1 with TRBJ2-7, with 7 bases that match TRBD2. The V and J ends lost 0 bases and 6 bases, in that order; junction bases with no gene match: 5. CDR3 length: 13 amino acids. The germline CDR1 and CDR2 sequences are SQVTM and ANQGSEA. CDR3 amino acids: CSVEEVGRGEQYF. DNA of the CDR3: TGCAGCGTTGAAGAAGTAGGGAGGGGCGAGCAGTACTTC.

CDR3 sequence reads: CASKVNENTEAFF. CDR3 in DNA: TGTGCCAGCAAAGTAAACGAGAACACTGAAGCTTTCTTT. The chain couples TRBV9 to TRBJ1-1; no definite D call. The germline V gene encodes CDR1 SGDLS and CDR2 YYNGEE. This CDR3 is built from 13 residues. V lost 6 bases and J 1 base, leaving 10 bases between the germline ends.

This clone showed up just once. The chain couples TRBV4-2 to TRBJ2-5; 9 positions match TRBD2. This CDR3 contains 17 residues. Germline V gene lookup returns CDR1 LGHNA and CDR2 YNFKEQ. J gave up 1 base and V 0 bases, and 6 bases lay outside the gene matches. The CDR3 region is CASSQDLGAGGQETQYF. The CDR3 DNA sequence: TGTGCCAGCAGCCAAGATCTGGGAGCGGGGGGCCAAGAGACCCAGTACTTC.

The chain recombines TRBV6-6 with TRBJ1-3, with a tentative D call TRBD1 (5 bases). The CDR3 covers 14 residues. Trimming took off 2 bases at V and 1 base at J, with 6 bases between the two ends. Germline-derived CDR1 and CDR2 are MNHNY and SVGAGI (reference sequence). The CDR3 is CASSYPGSGNTIYF. DNA for the CDR3: TGTGCCAGCAGTTACCCAGGGTCTGGAAACACCATATATTTT.

The chain recombines TRBV7-2 with TRBJ2-1; the match to TRBD2 covers 9 bases. J was trimmed by 6 bases and V by 5 bases; bases with no gene match: 5. The V gene's germline CDR1 is SGHTA and CDR2 FQGNSA. CDR3 length: 14 amino acids. The CDR3 loop reads CASSNGLASNEQFF. The DNA for the CDR3 is TGTGCCAGCAGCAACGGACTAGCGTCCAATGAGCAGTTCTTC.

This rearrangement joins TRBV6-2 or TRBV6-3 to TRBJ1-5; TRBD1 is a possible D gene (5 bases). The ends were cut back, 5 bases at V and 3 bases at J, with 23 bases in the middle. The CDR3 is made up of 18 amino acids. Germline CDR1 MNHEY, CDR2 SVGEGT. CDR3 residues: CASSPPRWGYDDNQPQHF. DNA for the CDR3: TGTGCCAGCAGTCCACCTCGTTGGGGCTATGATGACAATCAGCCCCAGCATTTT.

This clone was seen just once. CDR3 sequence: CASTWAGAGELFF. In DNA, the CDR3 is TGTGCCAGCACTTGGGCGGGGGCCGGGGAGCTGTTTTTT. The genes are TRBV6-5 and TRBJ2-2, with 7 bases that match TRBD2. This CDR3 contains 13 residues. Germline loops: CDR1 MNHEY, CDR2 SVGAGI. The V and J ends lost 7 bases and 6 bases, in that order; junction bases with no gene match: 5.

CDR3 loop: CASSESGVPRTDTQYF. The CDR3 region has the DNA TGTGCCAGCAGTGAATCAGGGGTCCCACGCACAGATACGCAGTATTTT. The chain uses TRBV6-1 and TRBJ2-3; D may be TRBD1 (6 bases). Per germline, CDR1 MNHNS and CDR2 SASEGT. CDR3 length equals 16 residues. The germline V and J ends were trimmed by 2 bases and 1 base, with 13 bases remaining between them.

This clone appeared once. This chain joins TRBV7-9 and TRBJ2-5; 11 bases match TRBD2. The V and J ends lost 2 bases and 1 base, in that order; junction bases with no gene match: 0. The V gene's germline CDR1 is SEHNR and CDR2 FQNEAQ (reference sequence). The CDR3 has 15 residues. CDR3 region: CASSLLAGGQETQYF. The CDR3 DNA reads as TGTGCCAGCAGCTTACTAGCGGGGGGCCAAGAGACCCAGTACTTC.

The chain carries TRBV7-9 and TRBJ2-7, with 12 nucleotides matching TRBD1. Germline-derived CDR1 and CDR2 are SEHNR and FQNEAQ (reference sequence). Trimming cost V 5 bases and J 8 bases; bases outside gene matches: 4. This CDR3 has 13 amino acids. The CDR3 coding sequence is TGTGCCAGCAGCCCTGGGACAGGGGGCAAGCAGTACTTC. Translated: CASSPGTGGKQYF.

V and J are TRBV24-1 and TRBJ2-2, with D possibly matching TRBD1 (7 bases). The CDR3 loop spans 16 amino acids. Trimming pared 2 bases from V and 1 base from J, leaving 10 bases between. Germline CDR1 reads KGHDR; CDR2 reads SFDVKD. CDR3 DNA sequence: TGTGCCACCAGTGATTCAGGGGGGCAGAACACCGGGGAGCTGTTTTTT. Amino acid sequence: CATSDSGGQNTGELFF.

V is TRBV20-1 and J is TRBJ1-2, with D perhaps matching TRBD1 (6 bases). The germline V and J ends were trimmed by 3 bases and 3 bases, with 14 bases remaining between them. Germline V gene data show CDR1 as DFQATT and CDR2 as SNEGSKA (reference sequence). The CDR3 is 14 residues long. The CDR3 region has the DNA TGCAGTGCTAGTCGGGGGGCAGGGCACTATGGCTACACCTTC. It codes for CSASRGAGHYGYTF.

This clone has more than one count but fewer than ten. This sequence joins TRBV18 and TRBJ1-1; TRBD1 might be the D (5 bases). V was cut by 5 bases and J by 5 bases, with 12 bases left in between. There are 13 residues in the CDR3. Germline V gene sequence: CDR1 KGHSH, CDR2 LQKENI. For the CDR3, the DNA is TGTGCCAGCTCATTACAGGAAGCGACTGAAGCTTTCTTT. It translates to CASSLQEATEAFF. Using reference TRBV18 and TRBJ1-1 for the parts outside the CDR3, the full variable domain is NAGVMQNPRHLVRRRGQEARLRCSPMKGHSHVYWYRQLPEEGLKFMVYLQKENIIDESGMPKERFSAEFPKEGPSILRIQQVVRGDSAAYFCASSLQEATEAFFGQGTRLTVV.

The V and J genes are TRBV7-2 and TRBJ1-5; no clear D. Germline V gives CDR1 SGHTA, CDR2 FQGNSA. Trimming took 3 bases from V and 3 from J, leaving 6 bases between them. This CDR3 spans 13 amino acids. CDR3 sequence (DNA): TGTGCCAGCAGCTTTTGGGCCAATCAGCCCCAGCATTTT. This sequence encodes CASSFWANQPQHF.

Of note for this clone: Other DNA sequences in the sample encode the same CDR3. The chain recombines TRBV3-1 (or the pseudogene TRBV3-2) with TRBJ1-2; no reliable D call. The ends were cut back, 3 bases at V and 4 bases at J, with 3 bases in the middle. This CDR3 is 11 amino acids long. Germline V CDR1 and CDR2: LGHDT, YNNKEL (reference sequence). The CDR3 here is CASSHLYGYTF. CDR3 sequence (DNA): TGTGCCAGCAGCCATCTCTATGGCTACACCTTC.

CDR3 region: CSVLRQGSTDTQYF. CDR3 nucleotide sequence: TGCAGCGTCCTCAGACAGGGCAGCACAGATACGCAGTATTTT. The chain recombines TRBV29-1 with TRBJ2-3, with 7 bases matching TRBD1. The CDR3 totals 14 residues. Germline V gene sequence: CDR1 SQVTM, CDR2 ANQGSEA. V lost 6 bases to trimming and J lost 0 bases; unmatched junction nucleotides: 6.

V gene TRBV18 combines with J gene TRBJ1-1, with D hard to call. Deletions cut 4 bases from V and 7 bases from J, with 19 bases between. CDR3 length equals 15 residues. The germline V gene has CDR1 KGHSH and CDR2 LQKENI. In DNA form, the CDR3 reads TGTGCCAGCTCACTCCAAAGCCCGGACTTGAGTGAAGCTTTCTTT. Its translation is CASSLQSPDLSEAFF. The full variable domain, in which reference TRBV18 and TRBJ1-1 provide the parts outside the CDR3, is NAGVMQNPRHLVRRRGQEARLRCSPMKGHSHVYWYRQLPEEGLKFMVYLQKENIIDESGMPKERFSAEFPKEGPSILRIQQVVRGDSAAYFCASSLQSPDLSEAFFGQGTRLTVV.

The chain uses TRBV7-3 and TRBJ2-1; TRBD2 is a possible D gene (7 bases). V lost 2 bases and J 3 bases, leaving 11 bases between the germline ends. The germline gives CDR1 SGHTA, CDR2 FQGTGA. The CDR3 runs 15 residues. CDR3 DNA: TGTGCCAGCAGCTTAGGGGGGGCGATCTACAATGAGCAGTTCTTC. Translation: CASSLGGAIYNEQFF.

This clone appeared once. This rearrangement joins TRBV7-2 to TRBJ2-7; 8 bases line up with TRBD2. The CDR3 is 15 residues long. After removal of 5 bases from V and 0 bases from J, the junction contained 6 bases not matched to a gene. The germline V gene has CDR1 SGHTA and CDR2 FQGNSA. The CDR3 is CASSPRGGISYEQYF. CDR3 nucleotide sequence: TGTGCCAGCAGCCCCCGGGGGGGCATCTCCTACGAGCAGTACTTC. Complete variable domain (other parts from reference TRBV7-2 and TRBJ2-7): GAGVSQSPSNKVTEKGKDVELRCDPISGHTALYWYRQSLGQGLEFLIYFQGNSAPDKSGLPSDRFSAERTGGSVSTLTIQRTQQEDSAVYLCASSPRGGISYEQYFGPGTRLTVT.

This chain uses TRBV5-4 with TRBJ2-1, with D perhaps matching TRBD1 or TRBD2 (5 bases each). CDR1 is SGHNT, CDR2 YYREEE, per germline (reference sequence). CDR3 length: 15 amino acids. Trimming cost V 2 bases and J 0 bases, with 9 bases left between them. This CDR3 reads CASSLPGSSYNEQFF. CDR3 nucleotide sequence: TGTGCCAGCAGCTTACCAGGGAGCTCCTACAATGAGCAGTTCTTC.

The chain has TRBV11-2 and TRBJ2-2; D gene unclear. The CDR3 is 15 residues long. Deletions cut 0 bases from V and 4 bases from J, with 9 bases between. CDR1 is SGHAT and CDR2 is FQNNGV in the germline V gene. CDR3 in DNA: TGTGCCAGCAGCTTAGAAGGGAAAGGCACCGGGGAGCTGTTTTTT. The encoded protein is CASSLEGKGTGELFF. The variable domain in full, completed from reference TRBV11-2 and TRBJ2-2, reads EAGVAQSPRYKIIEKRQSVAFWCNPISGHATLYWYQQILGQGPKLLIQFQNNGVVDDSQLPKDRFSAERLKGVDSTLKIQPAKLEDSAVYLCASSLEGKGTGELFFGEGSRLTVL.

This clone was found once. The rearrangement joins TRBV29-1 to TRBJ1-2; the D is unclear. CDR1 and CDR2 (germline): SQVTM, ANQGSEA. The length of the CDR3 is 12 residues. The ends were cut back, 6 bases at V and 5 bases at J, with 13 bases in the middle. Written as DNA, the CDR3 is TGCAGCGTGCTACATCGGTCTTATGGCTACACCTTC. Its translation: CSVLHRSYGYTF.

The V gene is TRBV15, the J gene TRBJ1-5, with 7 bases aligning to TRBD1. V was clipped by 0 bases and J by 3 bases; unmatched bases: 11. Germline V CDR1 and CDR2: LNHNV, YYDKDF (reference sequence). There are 18 residues in the CDR3. The CDR3 DNA is TGTGCCACCAGCAGAGATTTCGGGACAGCACTCCCCAATCAGCCCCAGCATTTT. Translation gives CATSRDFGTALPNQPQHF.

The V and J genes are TRBV7-9 and TRBJ1-1; 8 bases align to TRBD1. CDR3 size: 13 residues. Germline V lookup: CDR1 SEHNR, CDR2 FQNEAQ (reference sequence). V lost 5 bases to trimming and J lost 9 bases; unmatched junction nucleotides: 8. The CDR3 here is CASSPRDRRKAFF. The CDR3 DNA is TGTGCCAGCAGCCCACGGGACAGGCGGAAAGCTTTCTTT.

This clone was seen only a few times. The chain employs TRBV10-1 and TRBJ2-1; D uncertain. The ends were cut back, 6 bases at V and 5 bases at J, with 11 bases in the middle. The CDR3 has 13 amino acids. The germline CDR1 and CDR2 sequences are WNHNN and SYGVQD (reference sequence). CDR3 bases: TGCGCCAGCAGCCGGAGTAGGGACAATGAGCAGTTCTTC. It specifies CASSRSRDNEQFF.

This clone was observed a handful of times. V is TRBV18 and J is TRBJ1-2; D is unclear. Looked up from germline, CDR1 is KGHSH and CDR2 is LQKENI. V was cut by 1 base and J by 6 bases, with 6 bases left in between. The CDR3 length is 12 residues. This CDR3 reads CASSPQGNGYTF. The DNA of the CDR3 is TGTGCCAGCTCACCACAGGGAAATGGCTACACCTTC.

The V gene is TRBV7-2, the J gene TRBJ2-5; 8 bases fit TRBD2. Trimming took 4 bases from V and 6 from J; bases not matched to a gene: 13. CDR3 length equals 16 residues. Germline V gene sequence: CDR1 SGHTA, CDR2 FQGNSA. CDR3 sequence: CASSSSSGGAMKTQYF. The CDR3 nucleotides read TGTGCCAGCAGCTCCTCCTCCGGGGGGGCCATGAAGACCCAGTACTTC. Full variable domain (remainder filled in from reference TRBV7-2 and TRBJ2-5): GAGVSQSPSNKVTEKGKDVELRCDPISGHTALYWYRQSLGQGLEFLIYFQGNSAPDKSGLPSDRFSAERTGGSVSTLTIQRTQQEDSAVYLCASSSSSGGAMKTQYFGPGTRLLVL.

The CDR3 region has the DNA TGTGCCTGGAGTAGAGGGGACAGGGTTGCTGGGGCCAACGTCCTGACTTTC. Its translation: CAWSRGDRVAGANVLTF. The chain joins TRBV30 to TRBJ2-6; 9 bases are a match to TRBD1. The CDR3 length is 17 residues. V was pared by 2 bases and J by 2 bases, with 7 bases of the junction left unmatched. In germline, CDR1 is GTSNPN, CDR2 SVGIG (reference sequence).